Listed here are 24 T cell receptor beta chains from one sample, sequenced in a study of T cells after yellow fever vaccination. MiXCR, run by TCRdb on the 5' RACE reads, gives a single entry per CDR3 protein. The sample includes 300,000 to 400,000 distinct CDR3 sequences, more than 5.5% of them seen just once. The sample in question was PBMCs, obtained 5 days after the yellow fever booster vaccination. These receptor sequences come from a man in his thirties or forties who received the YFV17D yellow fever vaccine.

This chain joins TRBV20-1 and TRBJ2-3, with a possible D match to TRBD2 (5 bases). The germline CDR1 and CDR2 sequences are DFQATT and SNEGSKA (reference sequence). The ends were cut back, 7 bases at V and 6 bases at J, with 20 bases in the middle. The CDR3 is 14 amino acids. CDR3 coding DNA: TGCAGTGGGAGCGGTGAGGGCGATACGGATACGCAGTATTTT. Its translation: CSGSGEGDTDTQYF.

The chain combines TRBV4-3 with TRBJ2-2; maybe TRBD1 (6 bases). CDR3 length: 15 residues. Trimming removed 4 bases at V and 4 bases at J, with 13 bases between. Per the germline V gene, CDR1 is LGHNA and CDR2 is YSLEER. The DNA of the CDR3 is TGCGCCAGCAGCCCCTACCGGGACATCACCGGGGAGCTGTTTTTT. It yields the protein CASSPYRDITGELFF.

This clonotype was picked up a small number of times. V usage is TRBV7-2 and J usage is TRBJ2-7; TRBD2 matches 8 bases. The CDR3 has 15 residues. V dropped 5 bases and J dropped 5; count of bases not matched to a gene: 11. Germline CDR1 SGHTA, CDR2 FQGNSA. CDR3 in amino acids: CASSPLAGPHDEQYF. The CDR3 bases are TGTGCCAGCAGCCCCTTAGCGGGGCCCCATGACGAGCAGTACTTC.

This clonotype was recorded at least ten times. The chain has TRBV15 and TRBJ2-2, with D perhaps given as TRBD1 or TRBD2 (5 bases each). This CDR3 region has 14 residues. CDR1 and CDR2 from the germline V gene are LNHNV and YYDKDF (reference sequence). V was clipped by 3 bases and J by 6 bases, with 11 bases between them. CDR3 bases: TGTGCCACCAGCAGGGGGGTTGAGTCCGGGGAGCTGTTTTTT. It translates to CATSRGVESGELFF.

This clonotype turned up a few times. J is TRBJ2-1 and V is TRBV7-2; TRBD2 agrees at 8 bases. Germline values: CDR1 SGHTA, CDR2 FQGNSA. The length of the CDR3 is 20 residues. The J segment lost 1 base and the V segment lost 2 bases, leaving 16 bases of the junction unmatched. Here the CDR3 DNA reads TGTGCCAGCAGCTTACCGAATCAACGGCGGGAGGCGATATCCTACAATGAGCAGTTCTTC. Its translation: CASSLPNQRREAISYNEQFF.

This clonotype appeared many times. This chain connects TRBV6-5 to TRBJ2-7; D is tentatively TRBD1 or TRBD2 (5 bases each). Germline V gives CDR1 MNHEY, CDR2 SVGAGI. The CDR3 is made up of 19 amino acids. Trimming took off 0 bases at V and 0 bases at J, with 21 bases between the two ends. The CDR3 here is CASSYSIPPGALSSYEQYF. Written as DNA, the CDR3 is TGTGCCAGCAGTTACTCGATTCCCCCCGGGGCGTTGAGCTCCTACGAGCAGTACTTC.

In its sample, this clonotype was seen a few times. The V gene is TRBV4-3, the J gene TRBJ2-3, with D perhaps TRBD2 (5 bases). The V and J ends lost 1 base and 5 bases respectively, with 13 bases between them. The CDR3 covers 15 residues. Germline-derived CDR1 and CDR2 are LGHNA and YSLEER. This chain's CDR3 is CASSQGSDGRDTQYF. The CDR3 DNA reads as TGCGCCAGCAGCCAAGGGTCAGATGGGAGAGATACGCAGTATTTT.

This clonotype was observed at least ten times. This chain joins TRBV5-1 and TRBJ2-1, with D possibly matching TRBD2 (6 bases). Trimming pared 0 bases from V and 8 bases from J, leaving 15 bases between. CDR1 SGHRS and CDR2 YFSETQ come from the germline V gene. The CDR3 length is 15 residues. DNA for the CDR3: TGCGCCAGCAGCTTGGAGACGGGAGTTCTGGATGAGCAGTTCTTC. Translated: CASSLETGVLDEQFF.

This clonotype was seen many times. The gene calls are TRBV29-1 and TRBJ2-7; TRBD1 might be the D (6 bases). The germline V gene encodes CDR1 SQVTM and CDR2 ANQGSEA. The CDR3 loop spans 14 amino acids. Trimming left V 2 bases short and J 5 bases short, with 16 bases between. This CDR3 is CSVEIWGLTNEQYF. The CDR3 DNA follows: TGCAGCGTTGAAATATGGGGGCTGACGAACGAGCAGTACTTC.

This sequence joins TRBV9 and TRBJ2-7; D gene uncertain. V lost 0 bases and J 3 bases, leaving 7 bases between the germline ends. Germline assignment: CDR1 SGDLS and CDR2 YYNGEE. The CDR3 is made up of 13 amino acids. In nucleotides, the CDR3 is TGTGCCAGCAGCGTAGCTGGAAACTACGAGCAGTACTTC. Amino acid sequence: CASSVAGNYEQYF.

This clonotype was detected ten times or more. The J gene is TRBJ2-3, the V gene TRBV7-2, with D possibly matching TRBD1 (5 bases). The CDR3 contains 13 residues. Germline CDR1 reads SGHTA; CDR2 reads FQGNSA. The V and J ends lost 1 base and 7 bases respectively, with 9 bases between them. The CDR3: CASSLDRGYTQYF. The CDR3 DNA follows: TGTGCCAGCAGCTTAGATAGGGGCTATACGCAGTATTTT.

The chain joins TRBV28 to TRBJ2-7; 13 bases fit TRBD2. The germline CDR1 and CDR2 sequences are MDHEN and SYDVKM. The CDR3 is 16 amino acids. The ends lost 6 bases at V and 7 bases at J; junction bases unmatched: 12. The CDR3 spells CASRTLRTSGRGEQYF. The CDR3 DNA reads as TGTGCCAGCAGGACTCTCCGGACTAGCGGGAGAGGGGAGCAGTACTTC.

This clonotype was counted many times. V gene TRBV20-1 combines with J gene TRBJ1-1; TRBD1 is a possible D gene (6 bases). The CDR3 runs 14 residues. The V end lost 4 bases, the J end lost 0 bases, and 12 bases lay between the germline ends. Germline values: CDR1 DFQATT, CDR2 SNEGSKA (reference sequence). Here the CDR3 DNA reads TGCAGTGCTAACAGGGACACATTGAACACTGAAGCTTTCTTT. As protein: CSANRDTLNTEAFF.

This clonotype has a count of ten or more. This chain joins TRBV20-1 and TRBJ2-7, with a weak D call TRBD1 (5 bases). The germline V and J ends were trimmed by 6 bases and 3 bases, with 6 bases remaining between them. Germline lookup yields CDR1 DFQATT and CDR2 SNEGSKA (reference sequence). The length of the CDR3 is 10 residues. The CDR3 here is CSAGHYEQYF. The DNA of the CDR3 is TGCAGTGCCGGACACTACGAGCAGTACTTC.

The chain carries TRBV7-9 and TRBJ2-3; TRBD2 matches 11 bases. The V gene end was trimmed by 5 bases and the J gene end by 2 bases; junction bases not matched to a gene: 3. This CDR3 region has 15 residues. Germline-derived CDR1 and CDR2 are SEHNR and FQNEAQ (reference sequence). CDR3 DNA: TGTGCCAGCAGCATACTAGCGGGAGTCACAGATACGCAGTATTTT. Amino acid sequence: CASSILAGVTDTQYF.

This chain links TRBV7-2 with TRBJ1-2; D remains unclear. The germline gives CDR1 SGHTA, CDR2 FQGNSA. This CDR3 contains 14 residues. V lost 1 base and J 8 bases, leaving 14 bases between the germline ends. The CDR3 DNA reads TGTGCCAGCAGCTTAGATGTTGCAGGAAGAGGCTACACCTTC. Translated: CASSLDVAGRGYTF.

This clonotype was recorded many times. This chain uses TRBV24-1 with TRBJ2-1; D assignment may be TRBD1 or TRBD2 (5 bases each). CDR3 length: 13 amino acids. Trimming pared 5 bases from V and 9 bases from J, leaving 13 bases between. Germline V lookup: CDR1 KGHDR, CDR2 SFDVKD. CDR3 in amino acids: CATSAPGAGEQFF. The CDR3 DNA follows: TGTGCCACCAGTGCCCCCGGGGCGGGTGAGCAGTTCTTC.

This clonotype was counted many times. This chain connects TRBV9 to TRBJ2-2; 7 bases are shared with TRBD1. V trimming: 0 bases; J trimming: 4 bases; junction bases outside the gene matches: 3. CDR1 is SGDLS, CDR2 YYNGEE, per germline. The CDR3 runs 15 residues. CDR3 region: CASSVGGQITGELFF. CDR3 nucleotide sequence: TGTGCCAGCAGCGTAGGGGGACAGATCACCGGGGAGCTGTTTTTT.

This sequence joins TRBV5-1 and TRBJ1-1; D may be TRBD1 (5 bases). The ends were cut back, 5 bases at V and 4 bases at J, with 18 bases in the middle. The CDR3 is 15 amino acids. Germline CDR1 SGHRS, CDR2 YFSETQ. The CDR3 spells CASRTSDTWVTEAFF. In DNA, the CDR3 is TGCGCCAGCAGAACTTCGGACACCTGGGTCACTGAAGCTTTCTTT.

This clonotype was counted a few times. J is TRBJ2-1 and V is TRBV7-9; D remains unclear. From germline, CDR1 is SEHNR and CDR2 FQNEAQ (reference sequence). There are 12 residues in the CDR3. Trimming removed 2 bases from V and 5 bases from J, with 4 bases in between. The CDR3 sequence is CASSLQDNEQFF. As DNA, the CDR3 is TGTGCCAGCAGCTTACAAGACAATGAGCAGTTCTTC.

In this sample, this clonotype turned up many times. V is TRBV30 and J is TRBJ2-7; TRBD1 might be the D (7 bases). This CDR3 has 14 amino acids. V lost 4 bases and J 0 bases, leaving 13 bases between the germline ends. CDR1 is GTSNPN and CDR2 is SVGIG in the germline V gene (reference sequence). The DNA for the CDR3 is TGTGCCTGGAAGCGGGCAGGGGGCTCCTACGAGCAGTACTTC. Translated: CAWKRAGGSYEQYF.

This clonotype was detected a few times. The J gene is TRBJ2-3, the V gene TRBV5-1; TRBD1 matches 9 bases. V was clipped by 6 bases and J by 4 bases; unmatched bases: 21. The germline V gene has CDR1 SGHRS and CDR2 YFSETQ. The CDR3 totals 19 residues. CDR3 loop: CASNFGLRIRDRVSDTQYF. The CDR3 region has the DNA TGCGCCAGCAACTTTGGGCTTCGCATCCGGGACAGGGTCTCAGATACGCAGTATTTT. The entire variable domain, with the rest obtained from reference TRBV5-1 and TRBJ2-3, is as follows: KAGVTQTPRYLIKTRGQQVTLSCSPISGHRSVSWYQQTPGQGLQFLFEYFSETQRNKGNFPGRFSGRQFSNSRSEMNVSTLELGDSALYLCASNFGLRIRDRVSDTQYFGPGTRLTVL.

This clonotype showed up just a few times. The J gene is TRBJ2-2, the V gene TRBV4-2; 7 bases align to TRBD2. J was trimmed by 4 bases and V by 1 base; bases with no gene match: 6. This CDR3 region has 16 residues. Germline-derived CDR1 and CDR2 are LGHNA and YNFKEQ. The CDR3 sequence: CASSQGGRAITGELFF. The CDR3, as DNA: TGTGCCAGCAGCCAAGGAGGGAGGGCCATCACCGGGGAGCTGTTTTTT.

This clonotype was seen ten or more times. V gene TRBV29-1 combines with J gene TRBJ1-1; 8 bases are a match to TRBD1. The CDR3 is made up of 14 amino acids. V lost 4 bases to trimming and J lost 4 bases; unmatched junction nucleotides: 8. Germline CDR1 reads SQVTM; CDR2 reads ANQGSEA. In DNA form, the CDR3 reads TGCAGCGTTGGGGTATTCACAGGGGGCACTGAAGCTTTCTTT. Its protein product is CSVGVFTGGTEAFF.